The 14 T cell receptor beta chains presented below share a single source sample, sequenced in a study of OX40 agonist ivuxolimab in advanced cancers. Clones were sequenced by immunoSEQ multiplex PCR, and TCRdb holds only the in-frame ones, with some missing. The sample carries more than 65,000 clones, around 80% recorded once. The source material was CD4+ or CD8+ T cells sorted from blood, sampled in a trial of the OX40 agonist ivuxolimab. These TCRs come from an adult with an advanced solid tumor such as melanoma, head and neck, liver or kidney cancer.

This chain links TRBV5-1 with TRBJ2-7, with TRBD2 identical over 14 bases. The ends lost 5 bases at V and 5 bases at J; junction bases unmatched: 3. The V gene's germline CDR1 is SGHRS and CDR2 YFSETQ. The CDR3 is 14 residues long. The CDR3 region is CASRRLAGGHEQYF. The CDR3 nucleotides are TGCGCCAGCAGAAGACTAGCGGGAGGGCACGAGCAGTACTTC.

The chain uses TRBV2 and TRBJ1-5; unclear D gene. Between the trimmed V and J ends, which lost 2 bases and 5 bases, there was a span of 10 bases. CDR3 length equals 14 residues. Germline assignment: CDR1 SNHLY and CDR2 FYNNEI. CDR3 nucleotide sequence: TGTGCCAGCAGTGAATTCCAGGTTGATCAGCCCCAGCATTTT. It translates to CASSEFQVDQPQHF.

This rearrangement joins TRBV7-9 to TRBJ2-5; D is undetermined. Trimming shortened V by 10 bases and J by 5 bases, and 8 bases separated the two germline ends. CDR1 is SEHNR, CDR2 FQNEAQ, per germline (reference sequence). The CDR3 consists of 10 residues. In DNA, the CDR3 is TGTGCCACCTCCCTGGAGACCCAGTACTTC. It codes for CATSLETQYF.

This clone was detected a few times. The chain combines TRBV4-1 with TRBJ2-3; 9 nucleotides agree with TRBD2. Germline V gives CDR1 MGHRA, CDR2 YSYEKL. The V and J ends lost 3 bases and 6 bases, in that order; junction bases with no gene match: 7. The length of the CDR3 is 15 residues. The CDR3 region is CASSHETSGRDTQYF. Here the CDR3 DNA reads TGCGCCAGCAGCCACGAGACTAGCGGCAGGGATACGCAGTATTTT.

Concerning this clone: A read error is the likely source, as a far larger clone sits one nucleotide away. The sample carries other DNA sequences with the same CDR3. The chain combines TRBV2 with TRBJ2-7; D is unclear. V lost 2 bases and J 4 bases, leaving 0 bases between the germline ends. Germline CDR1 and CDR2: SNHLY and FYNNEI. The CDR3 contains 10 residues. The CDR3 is CASSEYEQYF. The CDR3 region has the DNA TGTGCCAGCAGTGAATACGAGCAGTACTTC.

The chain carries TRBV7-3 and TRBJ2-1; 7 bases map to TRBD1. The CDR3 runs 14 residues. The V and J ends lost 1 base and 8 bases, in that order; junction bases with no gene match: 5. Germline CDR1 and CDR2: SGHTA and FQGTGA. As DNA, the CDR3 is TGTGCCAGCAGCTTAAATATAGGGGGCGATGAGCAGTTCTTC. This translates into CASSLNIGGDEQFF.

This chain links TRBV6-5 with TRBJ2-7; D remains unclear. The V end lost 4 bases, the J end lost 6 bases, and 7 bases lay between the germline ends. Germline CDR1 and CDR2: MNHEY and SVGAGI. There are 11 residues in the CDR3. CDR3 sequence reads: CASSSTLEQYF. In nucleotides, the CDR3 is TGTGCCAGCAGTTCTACGCTCGAGCAGTACTTC.

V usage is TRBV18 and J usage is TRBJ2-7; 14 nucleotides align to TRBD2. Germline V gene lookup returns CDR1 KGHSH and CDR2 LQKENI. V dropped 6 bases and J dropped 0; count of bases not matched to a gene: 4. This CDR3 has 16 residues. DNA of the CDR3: TGTGCCAGCTCCCGGGGACTAGCGGGAGTCTCCTACGAGCAGTACTTC. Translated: CASSRGLAGVSYEQYF.

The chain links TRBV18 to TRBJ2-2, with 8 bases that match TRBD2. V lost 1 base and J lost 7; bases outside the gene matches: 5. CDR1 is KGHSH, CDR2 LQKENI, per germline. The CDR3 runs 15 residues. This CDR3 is CASSPQAGGNGELFF. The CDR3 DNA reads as TGTGCCAGCTCACCACAGGCGGGAGGTAACGGGGAGCTGTTTTTT.

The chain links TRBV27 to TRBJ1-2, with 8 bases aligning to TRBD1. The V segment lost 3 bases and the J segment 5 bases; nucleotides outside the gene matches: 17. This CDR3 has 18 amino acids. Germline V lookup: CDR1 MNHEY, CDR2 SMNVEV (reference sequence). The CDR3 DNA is TGTGCCAGCAGTTTCATTGGACAGGGTGGCAGTAGGGGTTATGGCTACACCTTC. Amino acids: CASSFIGQGGSRGYGYTF.

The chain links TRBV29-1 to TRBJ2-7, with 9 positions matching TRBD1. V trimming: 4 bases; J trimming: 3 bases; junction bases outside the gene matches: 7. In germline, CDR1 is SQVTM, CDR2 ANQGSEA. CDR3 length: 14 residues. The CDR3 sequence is CSVGGTGRIYEQYF. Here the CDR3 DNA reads TGCAGCGTTGGAGGGACAGGGCGAATCTACGAGCAGTACTTC.

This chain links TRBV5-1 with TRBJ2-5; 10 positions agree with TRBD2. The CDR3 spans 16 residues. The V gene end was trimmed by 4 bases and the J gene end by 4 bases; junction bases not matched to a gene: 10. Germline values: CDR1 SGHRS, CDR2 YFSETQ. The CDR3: CASSPRGLAIGETQYF. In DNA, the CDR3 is TGCGCCAGCAGCCCGCGGGGACTAGCGATAGGAGAGACCCAGTACTTC.

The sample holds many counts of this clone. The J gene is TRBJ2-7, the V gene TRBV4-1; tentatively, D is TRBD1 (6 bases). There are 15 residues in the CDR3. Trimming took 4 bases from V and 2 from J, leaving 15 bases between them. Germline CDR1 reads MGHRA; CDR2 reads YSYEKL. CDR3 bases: TGCGCCAGCAGCCTCATGACAGGAGCAGCCTACGAGCAGTACTTC. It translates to CASSLMTGAAYEQYF.

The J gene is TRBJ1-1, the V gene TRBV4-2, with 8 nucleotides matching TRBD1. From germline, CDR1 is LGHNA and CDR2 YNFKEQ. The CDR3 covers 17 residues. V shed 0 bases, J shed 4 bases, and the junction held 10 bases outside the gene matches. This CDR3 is CASSQDESGGAITEAFF. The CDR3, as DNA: TGTGCCAGCAGCCAAGATGAGTCAGGGGGCGCCATCACTGAAGCTTTCTTT.